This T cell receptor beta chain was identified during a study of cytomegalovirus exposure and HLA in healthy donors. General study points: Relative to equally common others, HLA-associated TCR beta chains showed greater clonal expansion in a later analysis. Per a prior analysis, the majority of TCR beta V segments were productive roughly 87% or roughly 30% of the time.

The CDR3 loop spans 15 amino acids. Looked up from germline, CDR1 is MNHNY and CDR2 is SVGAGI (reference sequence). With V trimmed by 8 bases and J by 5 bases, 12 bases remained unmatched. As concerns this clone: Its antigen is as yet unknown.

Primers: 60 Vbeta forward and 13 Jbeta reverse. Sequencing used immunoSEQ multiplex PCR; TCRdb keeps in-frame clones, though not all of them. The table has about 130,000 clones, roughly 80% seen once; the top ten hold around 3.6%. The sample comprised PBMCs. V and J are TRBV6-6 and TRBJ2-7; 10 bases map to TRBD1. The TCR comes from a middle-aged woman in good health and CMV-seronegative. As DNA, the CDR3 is TGTGCCAGCGGACAGTTGGGACAGGGGATTCACGAGCAGTACTTC. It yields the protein CASGQLGQGIHEQYF.